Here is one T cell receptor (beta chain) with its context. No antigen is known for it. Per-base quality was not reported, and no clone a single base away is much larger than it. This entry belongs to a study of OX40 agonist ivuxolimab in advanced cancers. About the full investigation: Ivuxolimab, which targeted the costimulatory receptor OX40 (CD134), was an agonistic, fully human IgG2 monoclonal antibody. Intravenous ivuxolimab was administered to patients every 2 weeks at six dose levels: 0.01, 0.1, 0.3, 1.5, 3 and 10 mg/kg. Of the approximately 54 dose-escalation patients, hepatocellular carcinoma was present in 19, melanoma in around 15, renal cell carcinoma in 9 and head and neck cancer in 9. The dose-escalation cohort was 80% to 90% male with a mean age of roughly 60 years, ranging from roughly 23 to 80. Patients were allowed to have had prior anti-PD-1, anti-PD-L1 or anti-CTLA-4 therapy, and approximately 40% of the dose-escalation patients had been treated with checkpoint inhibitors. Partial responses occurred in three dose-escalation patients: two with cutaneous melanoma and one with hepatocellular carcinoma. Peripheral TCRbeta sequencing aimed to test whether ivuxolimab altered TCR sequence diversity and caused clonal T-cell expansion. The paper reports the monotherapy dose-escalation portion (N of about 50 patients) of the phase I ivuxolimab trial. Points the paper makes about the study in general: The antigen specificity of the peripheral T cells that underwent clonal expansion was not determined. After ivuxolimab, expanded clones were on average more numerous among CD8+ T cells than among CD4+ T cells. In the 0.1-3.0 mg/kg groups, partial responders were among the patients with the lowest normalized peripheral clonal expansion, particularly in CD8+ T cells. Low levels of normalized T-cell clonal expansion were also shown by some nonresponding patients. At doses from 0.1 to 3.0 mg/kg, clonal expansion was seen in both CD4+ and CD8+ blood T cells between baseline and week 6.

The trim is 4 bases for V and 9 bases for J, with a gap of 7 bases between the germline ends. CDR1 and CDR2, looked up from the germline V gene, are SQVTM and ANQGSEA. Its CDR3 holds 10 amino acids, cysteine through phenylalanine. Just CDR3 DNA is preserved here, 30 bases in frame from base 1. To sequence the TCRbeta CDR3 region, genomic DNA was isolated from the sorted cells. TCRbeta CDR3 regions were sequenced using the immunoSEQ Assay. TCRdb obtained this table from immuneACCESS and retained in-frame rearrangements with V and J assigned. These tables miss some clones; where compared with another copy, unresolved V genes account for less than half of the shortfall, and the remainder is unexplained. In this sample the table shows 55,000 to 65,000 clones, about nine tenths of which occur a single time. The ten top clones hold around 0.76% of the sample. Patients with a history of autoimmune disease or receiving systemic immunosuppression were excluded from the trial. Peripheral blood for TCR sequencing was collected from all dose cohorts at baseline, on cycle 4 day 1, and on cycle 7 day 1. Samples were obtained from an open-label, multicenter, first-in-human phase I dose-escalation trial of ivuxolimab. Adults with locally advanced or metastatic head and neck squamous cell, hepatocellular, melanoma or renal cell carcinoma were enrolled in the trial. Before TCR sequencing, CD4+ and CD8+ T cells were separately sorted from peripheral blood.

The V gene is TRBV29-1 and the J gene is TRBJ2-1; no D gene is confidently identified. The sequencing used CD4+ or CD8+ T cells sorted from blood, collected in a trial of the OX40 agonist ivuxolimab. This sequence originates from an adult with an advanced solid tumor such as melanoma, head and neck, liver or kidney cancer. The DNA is TGCAGCGTTGGGCGCACTGAGCAGTTCTTC. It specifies CSVGRTEQFF.